This T cell receptor beta chain was found in a study of graft-versus-host responses after intestinal transplantation. This CDR3 region has 15 residues. V was shortened by 0 bases and J by 1 base, with 7 bases between the two germline ends. Germline V gene sequence: CDR1 SGHRS, CDR2 YFSETQ. Worth noting for this clone: Its specificity is unknown.

General study results and limits: Recipient-marrow GvH clones were detected, some having first appeared in ileum or blood.

The method was immunoSEQ multiplex PCR; TCRdb's version includes in-frame clones alone and lacks a portion of them. The table shows 100,000 to 110,000 clones, with about 90% occurring only once. The rearrangement links TRBV5-1 to TRBJ2-2; D may be TRBD1 (6 bases). The clonotype originates from a human donor who was the organ donor for an intestinal transplant. This material consisted of unstimulated CD4+ T cells sorted from spleen or lymph node cells, taken before transplant. The CDR3 spells CASSLVQGNTGELFF. In DNA form, the CDR3 reads TGCGCCAGCAGCTTGGTACAGGGGAACACCGGGGAGCTGTTTTTT.